A single sample is the source of the 2 T cell receptor beta chains below, sequenced in a study of blood T cell repertoires in COVID-19. Profiled with immunoSEQ multiplex PCR; TCRdb holds only in-frame clones, not every one. The sample records some 130,000 clones, around 90% being singletons. The sequencing sample was made of peripheral blood. The receptors shown here come from a man in his fifties with active COVID-19.

The gene calls are TRBV29-1 and TRBJ2-3; TRBD1 agrees at 8 bases. V shed 7 bases and J 6 bases; nucleotides not matched to a gene: 6. Germline values: CDR1 SQVTM, CDR2 ANQGSEA. The CDR3 extends over 12 amino acids. This CDR3 reads CSARQGSDTQYF. CDR3 nucleotide sequence: TGCAGCGCGCGACAGGGGTCGGATACGCAGTATTTT.

CDR3 in amino acids: CASSIGTSYGYTF. The CDR3 DNA follows: TGTGCCAGTAGTATTGGGACATCCTATGGCTACACCTTC. The chain joins TRBV19 to TRBJ1-2; perhaps TRBD1 as D (6 bases). The CDR3 is 13 amino acids. Germline V gene lookup returns CDR1 LNHDA and CDR2 SQIVND (reference sequence). Trimming removed 3 bases at V and 4 bases at J, with 9 bases between.